These 14 T cell receptor beta chains were all obtained from the same sample, sequenced in a study of OX40 agonist ivuxolimab in advanced cancers. Some clones are missing from TCRdb's copy, which holds only in-frame ones; the method was immunoSEQ multiplex PCR. The sample holds under 100,000 clones, 80% to 95% seen once. The sample here was CD4+ or CD8+ T cells sorted from blood, taken in a trial of the OX40 agonist ivuxolimab. Receptors were obtained from an adult with an advanced solid tumor such as melanoma, head and neck, liver or kidney cancer.

The V gene is TRBV30, the J gene TRBJ2-2; D tentatively fits TRBD1 or TRBD2 (7 bases each). Germline values: CDR1 GTSNPN, CDR2 SVGIG (reference sequence). The V end lost 0 bases, the J end lost 1 base, and 18 bases lay between the germline ends. The CDR3 has 18 residues. The chain's CDR3 is CAWSVYPGGLKNTGELFF. The CDR3 region has the DNA TGTGCCTGGAGTGTATATCCAGGGGGACTAAAGAACACCGGGGAGCTGTTTTTT.

The CDR3 DNA reads TGTGCCAGCAGTCACAGGGGGGATACGCAGTATTTT. Protein: CASSHRGDTQYF. The chain uses TRBV6-5 and TRBJ2-3; 8 bases line up with TRBD1. Trimming removed 5 bases from V and 6 bases from J; junction bases left unmatched: 1. Germline CDR1 is MNHEY and CDR2 is SVGAGI. The CDR3 extends over 12 amino acids.

This chain joins TRBV7-3 and TRBJ2-1; 11 nucleotides line up with TRBD2. Germline CDR1 and CDR2: SGHTA and FQGTGA. The CDR3 has 15 residues. Unmatched junction bases numbered 6, after V lost 4 bases and J lost 7 bases. The chain's CDR3 is CASSSTSGGRNEQFF. The CDR3 bases are TGTGCCAGCAGCTCAACTAGCGGGGGAAGGAATGAGCAGTTCTTC.

The chain couples TRBV5-1 to TRBJ2-2; D not certain. The CDR3 has 14 amino acids. The germline V gene encodes CDR1 SGHRS and CDR2 YFSETQ. Trimming shortened V by 0 bases and J by 5 bases, and 8 bases separated the two germline ends. CDR3: CASSLVGETGELFF. CDR3 in DNA: TGCGCCAGCAGCTTGGTCGGAGAAACCGGGGAGCTGTTTTTT.

This clone was detected only a few times. This chain uses TRBV6-5 with TRBJ1-5, with TRBD1 matching 7 bases. The length of the CDR3 is 14 residues. V trimming: 5 bases; J trimming: 7 bases; junction bases outside the gene matches: 8. Germline V gene sequence: CDR1 MNHEY, CDR2 SVGAGI. In DNA form, the CDR3 reads TGTGCCAGCAGTACCCGACAGGGAGGCCAGCCCCAGCATTTT. Its translation is CASSTRQGGQPQHF.

This chain connects TRBV5-1 to TRBJ2-7, with 7 nucleotides matching TRBD2. Germline CDR1 and CDR2: SGHRS and YFSETQ. This CDR3 region has 15 residues. V gave up 4 bases and J gave up 5 bases; unmatched junction bases: 12. The CDR3 loop reads CASSAQSGARDEQYF. In DNA form, the CDR3 reads TGCGCCAGCAGCGCGCAAAGCGGGGCTCGGGACGAGCAGTACTTC. The complete variable domain, with remaining parts taken from reference TRBV5-1 and TRBJ2-7, reads KAGVTQTPRYLIKTRGQQVTLSCSPISGHRSVSWYQQTPGQGLQFLFEYFSETQRNKGNFPGRFSGRQFSNSRSEMNVSTLELGDSALYLCASSAQSGARDEQYFGPGTRLTVT.

The J gene is TRBJ1-6, the V gene TRBV6-4; D is perhaps TRBD1 (6 bases). CDR1 is MRHNA, CDR2 SNTAGT, per germline. The V gene lost 5 bases and the J gene lost 10 bases, with 18 bases spanning the gap. This CDR3 is 15 amino acids long. In nucleotides, the CDR3 is TGTGCCAGCAGTTTCCCAGGGGAACGAAGCTCACCCCTCCACTTT. Its translation is CASSFPGERSSPLHF.

CDR3: CASRRSGRNEQYF. Here the CDR3 DNA reads TGTGCCAGCAGGCGTAGTGGTAGGAACGAGCAGTACTTC. J is TRBJ2-7 and V is TRBV6-5; D remains unclear. Trimming shortened V by 6 bases and J by 5 bases, and 14 bases separated the two germline ends. Germline CDR1 reads MNHEY; CDR2 reads SVGAGI. The CDR3 extends over 13 amino acids.

V gene TRBV9 combines with J gene TRBJ1-5, with a possible D match to TRBD1 (6 bases). CDR1 and CDR2 (germline): SGDLS, YYNGEE. Trimming cost V 4 bases and J 9 bases, with 14 bases left between them. This CDR3 has 13 amino acids. The chain's CDR3 is CASSRGGLGPQHF. DNA for the CDR3: TGTGCCAGCAGCAGGGGGGGTCTGGGGCCCCAGCATTTT.

The genes are TRBV12-5 and TRBJ1-1; D ambiguous. The V gene's germline CDR1 is LGHNT and CDR2 FRNRAP. The CDR3 covers 13 residues. V was clipped by 2 bases and J by 4 bases, with 8 bases between them. The DNA for the CDR3 is TGTGCTAGTGGTTTGACCCCAAGCACTGAAGCTTTCTTT. This encodes CASGLTPSTEAFF.

This chain connects TRBV18 to TRBJ2-1, with 8 nucleotides matching TRBD2. Per the germline V gene, CDR1 is KGHSH and CDR2 is LQKENI. The J segment lost 2 bases and the V segment lost 3 bases, leaving 15 bases of the junction unmatched. This CDR3 has 19 amino acids. CDR3 sequence: CASSPNAPTGTRPYNEQFF. The CDR3 DNA reads TGTGCCAGCTCACCTAACGCTCCGACCGGGACTAGGCCCTACAATGAGCAGTTCTTC.

The J gene is TRBJ2-5, the V gene TRBV11-2; possible D gene TRBD1, 6 bases. The J call may not be correct, given that the DNA end is closer to TRBJ2-7. This CDR3 contains 19 residues. Germline lookup yields CDR1 SGHAT and CDR2 FQNNGV. The CDR3 DNA reads TGTGCCAGCAGCTTAGTCTCGCAGGGGTACTACGATGGGGGCAACGAGCAGTACTTC. It codes for CASSLVSQGYYDGGNEQYF.

V gene TRBV7-6 combines with J gene TRBJ1-2; 8 bases are a match to TRBD1. CDR1 is SGHVS, CDR2 FNYEAQ, per germline. CDR3 length equals 14 residues. With V trimmed by 2 bases and J by 6 bases, 5 bases remained unmatched. Here the CDR3 reads CASSLYQGADGYTF. CDR3 DNA: TGTGCCAGCAGCTTATATCAGGGGGCCGATGGCTACACCTTC.

The V call is TRBV27, the J call TRBJ2-7, with 8 bases that match TRBD2. The CDR3 is made up of 15 amino acids. Germline loops: CDR1 MNHEY, CDR2 SMNVEV (reference sequence). Trimming removed 3 bases from V and 4 bases from J; junction bases left unmatched: 8. Written as DNA, the CDR3 is TGTGCCAGCAGTTTCGTCGGGGGGGCTGTTTACGAGCAGTACTTC. The encoded protein is CASSFVGGAVYEQYF.